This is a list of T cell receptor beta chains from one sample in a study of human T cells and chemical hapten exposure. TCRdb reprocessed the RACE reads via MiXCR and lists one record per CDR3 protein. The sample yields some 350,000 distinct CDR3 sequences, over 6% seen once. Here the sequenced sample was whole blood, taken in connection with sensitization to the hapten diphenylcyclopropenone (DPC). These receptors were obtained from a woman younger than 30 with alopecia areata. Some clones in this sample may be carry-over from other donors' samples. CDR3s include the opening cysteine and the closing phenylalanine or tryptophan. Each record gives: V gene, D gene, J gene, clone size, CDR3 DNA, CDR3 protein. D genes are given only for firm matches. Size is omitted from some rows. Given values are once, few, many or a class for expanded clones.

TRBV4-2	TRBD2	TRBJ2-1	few	TGTGCCAGCAGCCAGGGAGGGCGCTACAATGAGCAGTTCTTC	CASSQGGRYNEQFF
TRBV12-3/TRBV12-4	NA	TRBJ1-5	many	TGTGCCAGCAGTCCGGAGGATGGGACTACTCTTTATCAGCCCCAGCATTTT	CASSPEDGTTLYQPQHF
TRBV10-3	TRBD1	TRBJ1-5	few	TGTGCCATCAGTGAGGGACAGGCTCAGCATTTT	CAISEGQAQHF
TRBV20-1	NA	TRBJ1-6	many	TGCAGTGCCCTTACAGGGTACAATTCACCCCTCCACTTT	CSALTGYNSPLHF
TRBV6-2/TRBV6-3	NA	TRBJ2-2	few	TGTGCGGTTCGCGAGATTGACACCGGGGAGCTGTTTTTT	CAVREIDTGELFF
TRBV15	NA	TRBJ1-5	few	TGTGCCACCAGCAGAGGCCCCGGACAGCCCCAGCATTTT	CATSRGPGQPQHF
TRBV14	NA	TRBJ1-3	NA	TGTGCCAGCAGCCAACTCCGACGAACCTCTGGAAACACCATATATTTT	CASSQLRRTSGNTIYF
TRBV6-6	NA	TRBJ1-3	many	TGTGCCAGCAGTTTCGCAGGGAATGCGGCTGGAAACACCATATATTTT	CASSFAGNAAGNTIYF
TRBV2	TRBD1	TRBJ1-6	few	TGTGCCAGCTCAGGGGGGGCAGAGTCACCCCTCCACTTT	CASSGGAESPLHF
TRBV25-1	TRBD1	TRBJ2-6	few	TGTGCCAGCACTTCATCCGGGACAGGGCCCCCAGGGGCCAACGTCCTGACTTTC	CASTSSGTGPPGANVLTF
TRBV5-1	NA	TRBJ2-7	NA	TGCGCCAGCAGCTTGGGGGCCGGGCGCGAGCAGTACTTC	CASSLGAGREQYF
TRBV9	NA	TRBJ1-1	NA	TGTGCCAGCAACGTATACAACGGCGGTAACACTGAAGCTTTCTTT	CASNVYNGGNTEAFF
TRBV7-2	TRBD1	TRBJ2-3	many	TGTGCCAGCAGCCCCCCGGGACAGGGGCCGTCCGATACGCAGTATTTT	CASSPPGQGPSDTQYF
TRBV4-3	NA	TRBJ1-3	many	TGCGCCAGCAGCCACCTGGCGGATACTGGAAACACCATATATTTT	CASSHLADTGNTIYF
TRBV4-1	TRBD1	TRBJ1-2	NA	TGCGCCAGCAGCCAAGGACATAACAGGGGTTATGGCTACACCTTC	CASSQGHNRGYGYTF
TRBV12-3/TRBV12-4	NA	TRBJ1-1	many	TGTGCCAGCAGTTTAGCGCGACAGTTGAACACTGAAGCTTTCTTT	CASSLARQLNTEAFF
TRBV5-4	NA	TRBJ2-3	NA	TGTGCCAGCAGCTTGATCAAAGAGGGTGCCACAGATACGCAGTATTTT	CASSLIKEGATDTQYF
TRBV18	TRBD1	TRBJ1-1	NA	TGTGCCAGCTCGTCAGGGGGCGGGGGCACTGAAGCTTTCTTT	CASSSGGGGTEAFF
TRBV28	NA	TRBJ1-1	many	TGTGCCAGCAGTTTAGGCCGCAGGGACACTGAAGCTTTCTTT	CASSLGRRDTEAFF
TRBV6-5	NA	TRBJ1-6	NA	TGTGCCAGCAGTTTTGAAAGGCCCAACTATAATTCACCCCTCCACTTT	CASSFERPNYNSPLHF
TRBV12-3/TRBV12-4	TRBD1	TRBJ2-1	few	TGTGCCAGCACCAGGACAGGGGGCTGGAGTGAGCAGTTCTTC	CASTRTGGWSEQFF
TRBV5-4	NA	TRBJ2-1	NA	TGTGCCAGCAGCTTGGAGAGGGGGGACAATGAGCAGTTCTTC	CASSLERGDNEQFF
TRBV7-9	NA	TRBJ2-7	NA	TGTGCCAGCAGACCAGGGGCGGGTGATGGCGAGCAGTACTTC	CASRPGAGDGEQYF
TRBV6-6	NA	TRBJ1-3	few	TGTGCCAGCAGTTACTCGACACGTGGAGACACCATATATTTT	CASSYSTRGDTIYF
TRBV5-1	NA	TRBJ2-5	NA	TGCGCCAGCAGCTTGGTCCCAATTGGGGACCAAGAGACCCAGTACTTC	CASSLVPIGDQETQYF
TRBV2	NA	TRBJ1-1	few	TGTGCCAGCAGAGAATACCGGGGCCGCAACACTGAAGCTTTCTTT	CASREYRGRNTEAFF
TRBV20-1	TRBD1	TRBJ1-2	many	TGCAGTGCTAGCTTAGACAGGGGCTATGGCTACACCTTC	CSASLDRGYGYTF
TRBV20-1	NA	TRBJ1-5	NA	TGCAGTGCTACCCCCACCAGCAATCAGCCCCAGCATTTT	CSATPTSNQPQHF
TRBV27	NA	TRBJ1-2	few	TGTGCCAGCACCCCCCTCGGGGACCACGGGAACTATGGCTACACCTTC	CASTPLGDHGNYGYTF
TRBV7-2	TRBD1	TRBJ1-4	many	TGTGCCAGCAGCTTTACAGGGGCCTATGAAAAACTGTTTTTT	CASSFTGAYEKLFF
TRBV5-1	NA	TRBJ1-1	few	TGCGCCAGCAGCCAACGCGGGGAAAGTTCCACTGAAGCTTTCTTT	CASSQRGESSTEAFF
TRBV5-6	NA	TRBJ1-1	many	TGTGCCAGCAGCTTGATGGACACTGAAGCTTTCTTT	CASSLMDTEAFF
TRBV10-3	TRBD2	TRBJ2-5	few	TGTGCCATCAGTGCTGGCGGGGGGGCCGGAGAGACCCAGTACTTC	CAISAGGGAGETQYF
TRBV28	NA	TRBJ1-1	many	TGTGCCAGCAGTTTAGGGATGGGGGCTGGAGGGGCTGAAGCTTTCTTT	CASSLGMGAGGAEAFF
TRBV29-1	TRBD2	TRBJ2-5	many	TGCAGCGTCGCATACGGACTAGCGGGGGTGGAGACCCAGTACTTC	CSVAYGLAGVETQYF
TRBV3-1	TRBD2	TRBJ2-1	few	TGTGCCAGCAGCCAAAGGACTAGCGGGGGAGAGTTCTTC	CASSQRTSGGEFF
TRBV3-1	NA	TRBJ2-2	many	TGTGCCAGCAGCCCCCGGATTGGCTATGCGAACACCGGGGAGCTGTTTTTT	CASSPRIGYANTGELFF
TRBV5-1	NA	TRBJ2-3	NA	TGCGCCAGCAGCCACGGGACTGCGCCGGCCCGAGGCACAGATACGCAGTATTTT	CASSHGTAPARGTDTQYF
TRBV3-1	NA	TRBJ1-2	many	TGTGCCAGCAGCCAGATAGGACGGAACTATGGCTACACCTTC	CASSQIGRNYGYTF
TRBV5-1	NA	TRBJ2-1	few	TGCGCCAGCAGCCCGTACTCTAGGGGGTACTACAATGAGCAGTTCTTC	CASSPYSRGYYNEQFF
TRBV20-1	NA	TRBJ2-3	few	TGCAGTGCTAAAGACGTTAGCGGTCGCGAGGATACGCAGTATTTT	CSAKDVSGREDTQYF
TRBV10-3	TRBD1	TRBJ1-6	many	TGTGCCATCAGTGAGTTCGGGGACAGAGCCTTCTATAATTCACCCCTCCACTTT	CAISEFGDRAFYNSPLHF
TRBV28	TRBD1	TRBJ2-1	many	TGTGCCAGCAGTCTATACACGGACAGGGACAATGAGCAGTTCTTC	CASSLYTDRDNEQFF
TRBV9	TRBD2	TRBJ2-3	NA	TGTGCCAGCAGCGTAGCGGGGACTATTCGCACAGATACGCAGTATTTT	CASSVAGTIRTDTQYF
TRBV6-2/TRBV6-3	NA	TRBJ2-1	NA	TGTGCCAGCAGTTCTTTGGGGCATGAGCAGTTCTTC	CASSSLGHEQFF
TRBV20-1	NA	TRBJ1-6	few	TGCAGTGCTAGAATTTGGGGTAATAATTCACCCCTCCACTTT	CSARIWGNNSPLHF
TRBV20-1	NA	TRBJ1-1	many	TGCAGTGCTCGGATCGGTTTGGAAACTTTCTTT	CSARIGLETFF
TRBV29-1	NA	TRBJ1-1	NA	TGCAGCGTGACTAAGGACGGCCCTGAAGCTTTCTTT	CSVTKDGPEAFF
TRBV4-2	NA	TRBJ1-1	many	TGTGCCAGCAGCCCCGAAAGCGGAGCAACTGAAGCTTTCTTT	CASSPESGATEAFF
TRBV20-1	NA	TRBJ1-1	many	TGCAGTGCTAGAGGGGGTTTGCACACTGAAGCTTTCTTT	CSARGGLHTEAFF
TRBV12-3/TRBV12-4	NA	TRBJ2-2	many	TGTGCCAGCGGAGCCAGACCCAGCACCGGGGAGCTGTTTTTT	CASGARPSTGELFF
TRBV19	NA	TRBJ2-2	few	TGTGCCAGTATAAAGCGTGGACTCGAAACCGGGGAGCTGTTTTTT	CASIKRGLETGELFF
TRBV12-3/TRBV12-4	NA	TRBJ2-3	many	TGTGCCAGCAGGGGCCTGGGGGATACGCAGTATTTT	CASRGLGDTQYF
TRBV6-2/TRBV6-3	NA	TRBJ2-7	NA	TGTGCCAGCAGTTACTCAGGGGTCGGCGAGCAGTACTTC	CASSYSGVGEQYF